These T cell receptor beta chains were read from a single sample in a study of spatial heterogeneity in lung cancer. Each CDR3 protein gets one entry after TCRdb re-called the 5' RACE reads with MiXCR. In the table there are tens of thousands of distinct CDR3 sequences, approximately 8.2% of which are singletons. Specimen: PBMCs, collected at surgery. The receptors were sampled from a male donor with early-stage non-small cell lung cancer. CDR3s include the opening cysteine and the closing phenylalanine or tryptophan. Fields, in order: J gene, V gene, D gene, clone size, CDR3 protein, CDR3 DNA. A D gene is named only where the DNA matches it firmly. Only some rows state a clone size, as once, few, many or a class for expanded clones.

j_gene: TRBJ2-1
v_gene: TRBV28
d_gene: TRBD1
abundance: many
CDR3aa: CASSLRGQGGNEQFF
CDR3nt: TGTGCCAGCAGTTTGAGGGGACAGGGGGGCAATGAGCAGTTCTTC

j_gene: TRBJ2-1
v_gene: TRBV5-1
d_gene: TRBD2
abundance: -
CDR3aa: CASSLAGGASEQFF
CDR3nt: TGCGCCAGCAGCTTGGCCGGGGGGGCCAGTGAGCAGTTCTTC

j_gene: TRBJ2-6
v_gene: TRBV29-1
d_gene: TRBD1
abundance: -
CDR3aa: CSVGTGASGANVLTF
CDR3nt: TGCAGCGTGGGGACAGGGGCATCCGGGGCCAACGTCCTGACTTTC

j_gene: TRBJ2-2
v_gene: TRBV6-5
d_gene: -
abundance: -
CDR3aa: CASTGGQYNTGELFF
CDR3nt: TGTGCCAGCACCGGGGGACAATACAACACCGGGGAGCTGTTTTTT

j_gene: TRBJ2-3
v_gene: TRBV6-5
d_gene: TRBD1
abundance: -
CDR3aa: CASRDPGTGDTQYF
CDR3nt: TGTGCCAGCAGGGATCCCGGGACAGGCGATACGCAGTATTTT

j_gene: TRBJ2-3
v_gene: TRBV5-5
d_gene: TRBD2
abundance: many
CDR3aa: CASSLAWGTSGTDTQYF
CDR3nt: TGTGCCAGCAGCTTGGCCTGGGGGACTAGCGGAACAGATACGCAGTATTTT

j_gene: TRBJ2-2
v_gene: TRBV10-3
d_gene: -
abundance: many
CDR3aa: CAISERGRDSTGELFF
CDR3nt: TGTGCCATCAGTGAACGGGGGCGGGATAGCACCGGGGAGCTGTTTTTT

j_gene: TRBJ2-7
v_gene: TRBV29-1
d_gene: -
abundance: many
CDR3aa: CSVLQGSYEQYF
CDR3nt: TGCAGCGTTTTACAGGGCTCCTACGAGCAGTACTTC

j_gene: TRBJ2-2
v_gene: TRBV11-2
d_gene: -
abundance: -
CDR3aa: CASSPGVNTGELFF
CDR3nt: TGTGCCAGCAGCCCGGGCGTAAACACCGGGGAGCTGTTTTTT

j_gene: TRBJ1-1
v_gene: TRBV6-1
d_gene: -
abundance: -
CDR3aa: CASSQRAAGDTEAFF
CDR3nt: TGTGCCAGCAGCCAAAGGGCCGCCGGGGACACTGAAGCTTTCTTT

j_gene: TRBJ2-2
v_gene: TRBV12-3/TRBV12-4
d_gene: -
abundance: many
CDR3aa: CASSLGTGRTGELFF
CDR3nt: TGTGCCAGCAGTTTAGGGACGGGACGCACCGGGGAGCTGTTTTTT

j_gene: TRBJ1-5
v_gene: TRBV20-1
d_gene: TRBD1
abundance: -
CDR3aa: CSARDITGGMNQPQHF
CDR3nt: TGCAGTGCTAGAGATATTACAGGGGGTATGAATCAGCCCCAGCATTTT

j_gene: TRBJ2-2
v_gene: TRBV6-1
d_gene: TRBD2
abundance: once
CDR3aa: CASSELAGGPGTGELFF
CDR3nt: TGTGCCAGCAGTGAACTGGCGGGAGGGCCGGGCACCGGGGAGCTGTTTTTT

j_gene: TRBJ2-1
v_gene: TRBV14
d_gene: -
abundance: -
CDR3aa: CASSQARFAGTSSYNEQFF
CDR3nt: TGTGCCAGCAGCCAAGCCCGTTTCGCGGGAACGAGCTCCTACAATGAGCAGTTCTTC

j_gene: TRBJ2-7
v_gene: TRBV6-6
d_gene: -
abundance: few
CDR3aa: CASSYSGGQIYEQYF
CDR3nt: TGTGCCAGCAGTTACTCGGGGGGACAGATCTACGAGCAGTACTTC

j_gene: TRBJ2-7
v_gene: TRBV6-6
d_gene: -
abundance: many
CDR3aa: CASSSGNSYEQYF
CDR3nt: TGTGCCAGCAGTTCCGGCAACTCCTACGAGCAGTACTTC

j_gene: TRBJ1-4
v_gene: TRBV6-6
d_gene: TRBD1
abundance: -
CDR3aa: CASSSNRGRSNEKLFF
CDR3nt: TGTGCCAGCAGTTCCAACAGGGGGAGGTCTAATGAAAAACTGTTTTTT

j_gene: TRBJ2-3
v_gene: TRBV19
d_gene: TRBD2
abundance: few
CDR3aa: CASRASGRTDTQYF
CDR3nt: TGTGCCAGTAGAGCTAGCGGTCGCACAGATACGCAGTATTTT

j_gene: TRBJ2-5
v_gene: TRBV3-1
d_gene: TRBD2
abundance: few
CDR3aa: CASRRLAGEGETQYF
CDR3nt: TGTGCCAGCAGGCGACTAGCGGGAGAAGGAGAGACCCAGTACTTC

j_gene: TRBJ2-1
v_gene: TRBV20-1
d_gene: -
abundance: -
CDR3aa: CSASSGSYNEQFF
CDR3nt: TGCAGTGCTAGCTCTGGCTCCTACAATGAGCAGTTCTTC

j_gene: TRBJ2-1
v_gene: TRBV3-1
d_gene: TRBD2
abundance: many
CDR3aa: CASSHGTSGSNEQFF
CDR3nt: TGTGCCAGCAGCCACGGGACTAGCGGGAGTAATGAGCAGTTCTTC

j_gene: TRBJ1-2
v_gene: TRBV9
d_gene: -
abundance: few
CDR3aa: CASSVGAYPNYGYTF
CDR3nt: TGTGCCAGCAGCGTAGGTGCCTACCCTAACTATGGCTACACCTTC

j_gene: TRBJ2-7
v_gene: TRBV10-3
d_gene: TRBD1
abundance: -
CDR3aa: CAISESKTGYYEQYF
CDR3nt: TGTGCCATCAGTGAGTCGAAGACAGGGTACTACGAGCAGTACTTC

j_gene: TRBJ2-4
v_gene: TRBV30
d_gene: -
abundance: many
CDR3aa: CAWSVGEGPWIQYF
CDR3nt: TGTGCCTGGAGTGTAGGAGAGGGGCCATGGATTCAGTACTTC

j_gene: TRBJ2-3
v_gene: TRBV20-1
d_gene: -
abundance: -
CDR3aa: CSARISRGSFPHLSTDTQYF
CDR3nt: TGCAGTGCTAGAATTTCCCGGGGCTCTTTTCCCCATCTTAGCACAGATACGCAGTATTTT

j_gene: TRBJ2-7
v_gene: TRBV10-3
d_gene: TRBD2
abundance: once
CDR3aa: CAISGGLAPTYEQYF
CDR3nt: TGTGCCATCAGTGGGGGACTAGCGCCGACCTACGAGCAGTACTTC

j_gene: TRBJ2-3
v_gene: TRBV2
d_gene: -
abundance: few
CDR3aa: CASREQGTSTDTQYF
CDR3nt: TGTGCCAGCAGGGAACAGGGCACCAGCACAGATACGCAGTATTTT